Each of the 14 T cell receptor beta chains below was sequenced from the same sample in a study of vaccination effects on CD4 cells after COVID-19. TCRdb's copy holds only in-frame clones and misses some; the assay was immunoSEQ multiplex PCR. The sample includes 40,000 or so clones, roughly 74% of them seen just once. Which antigens these TCRs recognize remains unknown. Culture proceeded for roughly ten days, and CD4+ T cells were then isolated. The sequences come from CD4+ T cells from PBMCs cultured without peptide, collected before COVID-19 vaccination. The origin of the receptors is a human donor who received a COVID-19 vaccine.

This clone has more than one count but fewer than ten. CDR3 sequence (DNA): TGTGCCAGCAGCTTGGAGGGAGTACGATGGGGCTACACCTTC. This codes for CASSLEGVRWGYTF. The V call is TRBV7-9, the J call TRBJ1-2; D unresolved. From germline, CDR1 is SEHNR and CDR2 FQNEAQ (reference sequence). CDR3 size: 14 residues. Trimming removed 3 bases at V and 8 bases at J, with 16 bases between.

This clone was seen more than once but under ten times. V is TRBV4-2 and J is TRBJ1-2; D call uncertain. Between the trimmed V and J ends, which lost 0 bases and 4 bases, there was a span of 9 bases. This CDR3 has 14 residues. Germline V gene sequence: CDR1 LGHNA, CDR2 YNFKEQ. The CDR3 reads CASSQEKGSYGYTF. For the CDR3, the DNA is TGTGCCAGCAGCCAAGAAAAAGGATCCTATGGCTACACCTTC.

The genes are TRBV6-5 and TRBJ1-3; D is ambiguous. The length of the CDR3 is 13 residues. V lost 0 bases and J lost 7, with 7 bases in between. CDR1 is MNHEY and CDR2 is SVGAGI in the germline V gene. CDR3 in amino acids: CASSYSPGNTIYF. The CDR3 DNA reads as TGTGCCAGCAGTTACTCGCCGGGGAACACCATATATTTT.

This chain uses TRBV4-2 with TRBJ1-5; 7 bases are a match to TRBD1. V lost 3 bases and J lost 2; bases outside the gene matches: 10. Germline assignment: CDR1 LGHNA and CDR2 YNFKEQ. The CDR3 length is 17 residues. The CDR3 DNA reads as TGTGCCAGCAGCCAGGTAAAGGGGGCACCTGGCAATCAGCCCCAGCATTTT. This gives the protein CASSQVKGAPGNQPQHF.

The chain links TRBV21-1 to TRBJ2-7; no DNA check was done on the table's D call, TRBD1. TRBV21-1 is designated a pseudogene. The CDR3 totals 14 residues. The CDR3 sequence is CASSSPPKGDEQYF. CDR3 sequence (DNA): TGTGCCAGCAGCTCTCCCCCAAAGGGGGACGAGCAGTACTTC.

This clone was observed a handful of times. The V call is TRBV30, the J call TRBJ1-6; TRBD1 matches at 9 bases. The germline V gene has CDR1 GTSNPN and CDR2 SVGIG (reference sequence). J lost 7 bases, V lost 5 bases, and 9 bases had no gene match. This CDR3 is built from 15 residues. The CDR3 reads CAWHRSGTGNSPLHF. The CDR3, as DNA: TGTGCCTGGCACCGTTCCGGGACAGGGAATTCACCCCTCCACTTT. Filled out from reference TRBV30 and TRBJ1-6, the complete variable domain reads SQTIHQWPATLVQPVGSPLSLECTVEGTSNPNLYWYRQAAGRGLQLLFYSVGIGQISSEVPQNLSASRPQDRQFILSSKKLLLSDSGFYLCAWHRSGTGNSPLHFGNGTRLTVT.

This clone was seen only a few times. The chain combines TRBV5-4 with TRBJ2-1; TRBD2 matches 8 bases. This CDR3 region has 13 residues. After removal of 2 bases from V and 14 bases from J, the junction contained 9 bases not matched to a gene. The V gene's germline CDR1 is SGHNT and CDR2 YYREEE (reference sequence). CDR3 sequence: CASSLPSGFREFF. The CDR3 nucleotides read TGTGCCAGCAGCTTACCTAGCGGGTTTCGGGAGTTCTTC. Variable domain in full (rest from reference TRBV5-4 and TRBJ2-1): ETGVTQSPTHLIKTRGQQVTLRCSSQSGHNTVSWYQQALGQGPQFIFQYYREEENGRGNFPPRFSGLQFPNYSSELNVNALELDDSALYLCASSLPSGFREFFGPGTRLTVL.

The chain uses TRBV7-2 and TRBJ1-5; 10 positions agree with TRBD1. J gave up 6 bases and V 3 bases, and 5 bases lay outside the gene matches. The CDR3 has 15 residues. Germline V lookup: CDR1 SGHTA, CDR2 FQGNSA. CDR3 coding DNA: TGTGCCAGCAGCTTCGACAGGGGGCGGGGTCAGCCCCAGCATTTT. This codes for CASSFDRGRGQPQHF.

In this sample, this clone turned up a few times. This chain connects TRBV5-1 to TRBJ1-5; perhaps TRBD1 as D (5 bases). V shed 0 bases and J shed 1 base, with 8 bases lying between them. CDR3 length: 15 amino acids. Germline V gene data show CDR1 as SGHRS and CDR2 as YFSETQ. CDR3 sequence reads: CASSLDGASNQPQHF. For the CDR3, the DNA is TGCGCCAGCAGCTTGGACGGGGCCAGCAATCAGCCCCAGCATTTT. The entire variable domain, with the rest obtained from reference TRBV5-1 and TRBJ1-5, is as follows: KAGVTQTPRYLIKTRGQQVTLSCSPISGHRSVSWYQQTPGQGLQFLFEYFSETQRNKGNFPGRFSGRQFSNSRSEMNVSTLELGDSALYLCASSLDGASNQPQHFGDGTRLSIL.

J is TRBJ2-6 and V is TRBV28; tentative D call: TRBD2 (7 bases). The CDR3 sequence is 14 residues long. V lost 7 bases and J 4 bases, leaving 11 bases between the germline ends. Germline V gene sequence: CDR1 MDHEN, CDR2 SYDVKM. The CDR3 spells CASKGGLGANVLTF. Here the CDR3 DNA reads TGTGCCAGCAAGGGGGGGTTAGGGGCCAACGTCCTGACTTTC.

The J gene is TRBJ2-3, the V gene TRBV2, with 8 bases lining up with TRBD1. J was trimmed by 2 bases and V by 8 bases; bases with no gene match: 6. Germline CDR1 is SNHLY and CDR2 is FYNNEI. The CDR3 has 14 amino acids. The chain's CDR3 is CASSGTGYTDTQYF. DNA for the CDR3: TGTGCCAGCTCGGGGACAGGATACACAGATACGCAGTATTTT.

The V and J genes are TRBV4-3 and TRBJ2-3; 13 positions agree with TRBD2. The CDR3 sequence is 18 residues long. V gave up 3 bases and J gave up 10 bases; unmatched junction bases: 16. CDR1 is LGHNA and CDR2 is YSLEER in the germline V gene. The CDR3 region is CASSHIGGTSGGVGAQYF. The CDR3 region has the DNA TGCGCCAGCAGCCATATAGGGGGTACTAGCGGGGGGGTAGGGGCGCAGTATTTT.

The table lists this clone with a few counts. The gene calls are TRBV7-2 and TRBJ1-2, with D unclear. Germline V gene sequence: CDR1 SGHTA, CDR2 FQGNSA. CDR3 length: 13 amino acids. The V and J ends lost 3 bases and 4 bases respectively, with 9 bases between them. The DNA for the CDR3 is TGTGCCAGCAGCTTCAATACAGTCTATGGCTACACCTTC. Protein: CASSFNTVYGYTF.

In regard to this clone: Germline is not matched at one junction end, which may reflect a read error. The chain employs TRBV7-2 and TRBJ1-1; 7 nucleotides line up with TRBD1. CDR1 and CDR2 from the germline V gene are SGHTA and FQGNSA. This CDR3 spans 13 amino acids. The CDR3 nucleotides read TGTGCCAGCAGCTTCGTTCCGAGACAGGGTTCGAACTTT. This gives the protein CASSFVPRQGSNF.